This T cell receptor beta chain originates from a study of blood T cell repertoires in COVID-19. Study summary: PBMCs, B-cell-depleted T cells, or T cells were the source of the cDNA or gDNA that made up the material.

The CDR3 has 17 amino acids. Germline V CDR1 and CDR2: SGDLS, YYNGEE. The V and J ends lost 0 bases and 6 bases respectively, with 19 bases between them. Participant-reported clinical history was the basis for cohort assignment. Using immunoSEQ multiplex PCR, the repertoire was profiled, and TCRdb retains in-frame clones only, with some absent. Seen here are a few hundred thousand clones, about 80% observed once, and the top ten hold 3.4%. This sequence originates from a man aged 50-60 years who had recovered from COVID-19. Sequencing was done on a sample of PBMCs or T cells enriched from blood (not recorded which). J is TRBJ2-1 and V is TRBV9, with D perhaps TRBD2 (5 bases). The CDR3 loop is CASSVGTGFSALNEQFF. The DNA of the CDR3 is TGTGCCAGCAGCGTAGGGACCGGGTTTAGCGCCCTCAATGAGCAGTTCTTC.